This is a list of T cell receptor beta chains from one sample in a study of T cell responses to AZD1222 COVID-19 vaccine. TCRdb's copy holds only in-frame clones and misses some; the assay was immunoSEQ multiplex PCR. There are 95,000 to 150,000 clones in the sample; roughly nine tenths occur only once, and 1.7% lies in the top ten. Material: peripheral blood, obtained on day 0 of AZD1222 vaccination. The receptors stem from an adult in good health. Each CDR3 is given with its conserved first and last residue. The D gene is left open where the match is weak. Clone size is given for some rows only: seen once, a few or many times, or a class if the clone is expanded.

v_gene,d_gene,j_gene,abundance,CDR3nt,CDR3aa
TRBV11-2,-,TRBJ2-1,-,TGTGCCAGCAGCTTAGATCGGGCGACACGGGGGCATGAGCAGTTCTTC,CASSLDRATRGHEQFF
TRBV30,-,TRBJ1-3,once,TGTGCCTGGAGCCCGGGTTCGGGAAACACCATATATTTT,CAWSPGSGNTIYF
TRBV30,TRBD1,TRBJ1-2,-,TGTGCCTGGAGTACAGGGGTCAACTATGGCTACACCTTC,CAWSTGVNYGYTF
TRBV7-2,TRBD2,TRBJ2-5,-,TGTGCCAGCAGCTTAAGCTCTAGCGGGGGACAAGAGACCCAGTACTTC,CASSLSSSGGQETQYF
TRBV7-3,-,TRBJ2-6,-,TGTGCCAGCACCCAGGGAGGGGGGTCTCTCTCTGGGGCCAACGTCCTGACTTTC,CASTQGGGSLSGANVLTF
TRBV2,TRBD1,TRBJ1-6,few,TGTGCCAGCAGGTGGGACAGGGGAGGAGGCTCCTATAATTCACCCCTCCACTTT,CASRWDRGGGSYNSPLHF
TRBV6-5,TRBD1,TRBJ2-5,-,TGTGCCAGCAGTTACCTTCCCGGACAGGGCCAAGAGACCCAGTACTTC,CASSYLPGQGQETQYF
TRBV7-9,-,TRBJ1-1,-,TGTGCCAGCAGCTACACTGAAGCTTTCTTT,CASSYTEAFF
TRBV18,-,TRBJ2-1,-,TGTGCCAGCTCACCGCGGGACACCTCCTACAATGAGCAGTTCTTC,CASSPRDTSYNEQFF
TRBV3-1/TRBV3-2,-,TRBJ1-6,-,TGTGCCAGCAGCCCAGTGGACAGACGAAATTCACCCCTCCACTTT,CASSPVDRRNSPLHF
TRBV25-1,-,TRBJ1-2,-,TGTGCCAGCAGTGATTATCAGCCGGGAGGCTACACCTTC,CASSDYQPGGYTF
TRBV19,-,TRBJ2-1,-,TGTGCCAGTAGCACCCTACGGAACAATGAGCAGTTCTTC,CASSTLRNNEQFF
TRBV7-2,-,TRBJ2-5,-,TGTGCCAGCAGCTTGGTATGGAGCCAAGAGACCCAGTACTTC,CASSLVWSQETQYF
TRBV7-2,TRBD1,TRBJ1-2,-,TGTGCCAGCAGCTTAGTGGGGACAGGGGGTTCCTATGGCTACACCTTC,CASSLVGTGGSYGYTF
TRBV4-1,-,TRBJ1-5,-,TGCGCCAGCAGCCAAGAGGGGACTGGAAGCAATCAGCCCCAGCATTTT,CASSQEGTGSNQPQHF
TRBV6-2/TRBV6-3,-,TRBJ2-5,-,TGTGCCAGCAGTTACGTACAGCCGGGGGAGACCCAGTACTTC,CASSYVQPGETQYF
TRBV3-1/TRBV3-2,TRBD2,TRBJ2-1,-,TGTGCCAGCAGCCTCGGACTAGCGGGGCCCAATGAGCAGTTCTTC,CASSLGLAGPNEQFF
TRBV12-3/TRBV12-4,-,TRBJ1-2,-,TGTGCCAGCAGTTTTGCCCGCCCGTATGGCTACACCTTC,CASSFARPYGYTF
TRBV18,-,TRBJ1-3,-,TGTGCCAGCTCACCGGCAGGGGATTTATTTGGAAACACCATATATTTT,CASSPAGDLFGNTIYF
TRBV20-1,TRBD2,TRBJ2-7,-,TGCAGTGCTAGTCGGCTAGCGGGAACCGTGGGCCACGAGCAGTACTTC,CSASRLAGTVGHEQYF
TRBV4-1,-,TRBJ1-4,once,TGCGCCAGCAGCCCTCTGGGCACAGGGCGCAATGAAAAACTGTTTTTT,CASSPLGTGRNEKLFF
TRBV7-3,-,TRBJ1-6,-,TGTGCCAGCAGCGTAATCAAGGGTTCACCCCTCCACTTT,CASSVIKGSPLHF
TRBV11-2,TRBD1,TRBJ1-2,-,TGTGCCAGCAGCTTAAGGTGGGCCGTGCGGACAGGGGATCCCTATGGCTACACCTTC,CASSLRWAVRTGDPYGYTF
TRBV7-2,-,TRBJ2-1,-,TGTGCCAGCAGCTTAGCGGAGAATCTTGAGCAGTTCTTC,CASSLAENLEQFF
TRBV7-2,-,TRBJ1-5,-,TGTGCCAGCAGCTTAGGGCCATATAGCAATCAGCCCCAGCATTTT,CASSLGPYSNQPQHF
TRBV27,-,TRBJ1-2,-,TGTGCCAGCAGTTTCCCGGGAGGCTATGGCTACACCTTC,CASSFPGGYGYTF
TRBV6-6,TRBD2,TRBJ2-1,-,TGTGCCAGCAGTCTCGGACTAGCGGGAGGATACTACAATGAGCAGTTCTTC,CASSLGLAGGYYNEQFF
TRBV6-9,-,TRBJ2-1,-,TGTGCCAGCACCTTGCGAGATCGTGGGCGGGATAGCTCCTACAATGAGCAGTTCTTC,CASTLRDRGRDSSYNEQFF
TRBV6-5,-,TRBJ1-2,-,TGTGCCAGCAGAGACGCATACAATGGCTACACCTTC,CASRDAYNGYTF
TRBV3-1/TRBV3-2,TRBD1,TRBJ1-5,-,TGTGCCAGCAGCCATGGGACAGGCCAATCTTATAGCAATCAGCCCCAGCATTTT,CASSHGTGQSYSNQPQHF
TRBV7-2,-,TRBJ2-1,once,TGTGCCAGCAGGAGGGGAGGCCAATACAATGAGCAGTTCTTC,CASRRGGQYNEQFF
TRBV5-1,TRBD2,TRBJ2-1,-,TGCGCCAGCAGCTTCGGACTAGCGGGAGGGGCCTACAATGAGCAGTTCTTC,CASSFGLAGGAYNEQFF
TRBV5-4,TRBD1,TRBJ1-2,-,TGTGCCAGCAGGCTCCAACAGGGGGCGGGGGACTATGGCTACACCTTC,CASRLQQGAGDYGYTF
TRBV30,-,TRBJ1-6,once,TGTGCCTGGAGTCTCGGGGGCGGAAATTCACCCCTCCACTTT,CAWSLGGGNSPLHF